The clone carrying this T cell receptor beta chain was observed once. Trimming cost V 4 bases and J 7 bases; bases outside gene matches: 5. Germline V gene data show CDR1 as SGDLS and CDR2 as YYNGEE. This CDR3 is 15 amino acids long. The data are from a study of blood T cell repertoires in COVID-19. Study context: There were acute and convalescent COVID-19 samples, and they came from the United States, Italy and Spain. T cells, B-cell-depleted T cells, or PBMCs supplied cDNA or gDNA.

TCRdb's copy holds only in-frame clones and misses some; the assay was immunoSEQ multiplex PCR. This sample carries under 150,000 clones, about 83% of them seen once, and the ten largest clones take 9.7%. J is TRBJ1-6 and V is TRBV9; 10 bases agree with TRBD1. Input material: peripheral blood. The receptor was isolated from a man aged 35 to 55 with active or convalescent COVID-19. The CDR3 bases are TGTGCCAGCAGCCTAGGGACAGGGGACAATTCACCCCTCCACTTT. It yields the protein CASSLGTGDNSPLHF.